The 4 T cell receptor beta chains given below trace back to one sample, sequenced in a study of T-cell reconstitution after alpha-beta-depleted transplantation in children. A TCRbeta library incorporating unique molecular identifiers was prepared. TCRdb reprocessed the PCR reads with MiXCR, giving one entry per CDR3 protein. The sample shows 200,000 to 250,000 distinct CDR3 sequences, approximately 8% of them seen only once. The sample in question was PBMCs, mostly from graft donor cells, obtained 360 days after TCRalphabeta/CD19-depleted stem cell transplant. These receptors were taken from a male patient under 10 years old who had a stem cell transplant for acute myeloid leukemia, so the T cells may come from the graft donor.

This clonotype was counted at least ten times. The genes are TRBV5-4 and TRBJ2-5; D perhaps matches TRBD2 (6 bases). V was clipped by 1 base and J by 5 bases, with 12 bases between them. The CDR3 is made up of 14 amino acids. Germline CDR1 SGHNT, CDR2 YYREEE (reference sequence). CDR3 region: CASSLPSGGETQYF. DNA of the CDR3: TGTGCCAGCAGCTTGCCTTCTGGGGGGGAGACCCAGTACTTC.

This clonotype was recorded many times. The chain employs TRBV12-3 or TRBV12-4 and TRBJ1-1, with 8 bases lining up with TRBD1. Trimming at V came to 1 base and at J to 0 bases, leaving 7 bases not matched to a gene. This CDR3 is 17 amino acids long. The CDR3 bases are TGTGCCAGCAGTTTAGAGGACAGGGCTTTTCTGAACACTGAAGCTTTCTTT. As protein: CASSLEDRAFLNTEAFF.

In this sample, this clonotype turned up many times. J is TRBJ2-2 and V is TRBV29-1; D might be TRBD2 (6 bases). The CDR3 consists of 15 residues. Trimming removed 4 bases at V and 9 bases at J, with 21 bases between. CDR1 is SQVTM and CDR2 is ANQGSEA in the germline V gene. CDR3 DNA: TGCAGCGTTGTTCCTACGGGGGTCGGCTCGCGGGAGCTGTTTTTT. It codes for CSVVPTGVGSRELFF.

The chain combines TRBV7-2 with TRBJ2-1; no reliable D call. Looked up from germline, CDR1 is SGHTA and CDR2 is FQGNSA. This CDR3 contains 15 residues. Between the trimmed V and J ends, which lost 0 bases and 0 bases, there was a span of 6 bases. This CDR3 reads CASSLASNSYNEQFF. The CDR3 region has the DNA TGTGCCAGCAGCTTAGCTAGTAACTCCTACAATGAGCAGTTCTTC. The whole variable domain, remainder taken from reference TRBV7-2 and TRBJ2-1, is GAGVSQSPSNKVTEKGKDVELRCDPISGHTALYWYRQSLGQGLEFLIYFQGNSAPDKSGLPSDRFSAERTGGSVSTLTIQRTQQEDSAVYLCASSLASNSYNEQFFGPGTRLTVL.